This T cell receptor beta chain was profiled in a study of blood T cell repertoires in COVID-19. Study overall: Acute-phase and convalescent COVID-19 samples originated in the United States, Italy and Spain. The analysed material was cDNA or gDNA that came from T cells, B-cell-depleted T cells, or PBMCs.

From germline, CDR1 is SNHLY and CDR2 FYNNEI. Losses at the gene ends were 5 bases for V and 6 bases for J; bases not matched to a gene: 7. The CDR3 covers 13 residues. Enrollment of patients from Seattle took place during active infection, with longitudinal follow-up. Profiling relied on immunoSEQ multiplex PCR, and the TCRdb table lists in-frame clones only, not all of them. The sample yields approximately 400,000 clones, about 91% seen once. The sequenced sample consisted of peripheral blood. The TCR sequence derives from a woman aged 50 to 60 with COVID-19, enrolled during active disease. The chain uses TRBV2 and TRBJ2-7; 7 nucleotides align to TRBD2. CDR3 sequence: CASSKREGLEQYF. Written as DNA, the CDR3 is TGTGCCAGCAGTAAAAGGGAGGGGCTCGAGCAGTACTTC.